This T cell receptor (beta chain) is drawn from a study of blood T cell repertoires in COVID-19. Study information: T cells, B-cell-depleted T cells, or PBMCs supplied cDNA or gDNA.

Authors' processing steps: The assay estimated nucleated cells by amplifying reference gene primers. Clones were sequenced by immunoSEQ multiplex PCR, and TCRdb holds only the in-frame ones, with some missing. V and J calls and clone size are given by that table; D and trimming were obtained from the DNA. The sample gives tens of thousands of clones, roughly 90% of which show up once; about 19% is in the top ten. The sequence derives from a woman of 80 years or more with acute or convalescent COVID-19. Source material: peripheral blood.

The DNA for the CDR3 is TGTGCCAGCGGACAGGGGTCCTACGAGCAGTACTTC. This encodes CASGQGSYEQYF. V gene TRBV2 combines with J gene TRBJ2-7; TRBD1 aligns across 9 bases. The CDR3 totals 12 residues. J was trimmed by 1 base and V by 8 bases; bases with no gene match: 0. Germline values: CDR1 SNHLY, CDR2 FYNNEI.